This T cell receptor (beta chain) was found in a study of spatial heterogeneity in lung cancer. The CDR3 contains 12 residues. Germline values: CDR1 SGHRS, CDR2 YFSETQ. The table lists this clonotype with many counts. At one of its ends the junction is not consistent with the germline gene, which may arise from a read error. Being off target in a library aimed at alpha chains, this beta chain has a size of little meaning. TCRdb re-called the 5' RACE reads with MiXCR, one entry per CDR3 protein. The sample includes around 10,000 distinct CDR3 sequences, around 4.2% of them seen just once. As for time point: blood taken at disease recurrence. No cells were sorted before sequencing. The whole RNA sequenced was extracted from tumor, nontumor lung or frozen PBMC.

The sequence was obtained from a female donor with early-stage non-small cell lung cancer. Specimen: PBMCs, collected at recurrence. V and J are TRBV5-1 and TRBJ2-5, with D maybe TRBD1 (5 bases). The DNA for the CDR3 is TGCGCCAGCAGCCCATTAGGACCCGAAGGGGACTTC. The encoded protein is CASSPLGPEGDF.